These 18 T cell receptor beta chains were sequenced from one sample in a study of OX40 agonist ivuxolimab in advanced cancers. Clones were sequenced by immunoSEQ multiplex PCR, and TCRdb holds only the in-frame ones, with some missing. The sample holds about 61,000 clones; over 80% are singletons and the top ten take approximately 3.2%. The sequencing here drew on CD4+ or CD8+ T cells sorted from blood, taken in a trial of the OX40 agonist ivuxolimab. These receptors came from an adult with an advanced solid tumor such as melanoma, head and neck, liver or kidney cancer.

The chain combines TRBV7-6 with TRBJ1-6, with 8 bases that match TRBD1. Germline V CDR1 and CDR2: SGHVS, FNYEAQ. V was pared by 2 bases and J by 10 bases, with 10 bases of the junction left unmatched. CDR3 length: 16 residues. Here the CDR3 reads CASSLRPGQAVSPLHF. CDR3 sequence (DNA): TGTGCCAGCAGCTTACGCCCGGGACAGGCGGTCTCACCCCTCCACTTT.

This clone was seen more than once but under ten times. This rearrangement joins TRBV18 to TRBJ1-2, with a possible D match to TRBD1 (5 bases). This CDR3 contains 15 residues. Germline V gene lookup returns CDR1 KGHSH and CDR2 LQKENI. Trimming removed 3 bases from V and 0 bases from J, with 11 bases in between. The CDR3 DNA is TGTGCCAGCTCACCCCGACAGCAAACTAACTATGGCTACACCTTC. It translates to CASSPRQQTNYGYTF.

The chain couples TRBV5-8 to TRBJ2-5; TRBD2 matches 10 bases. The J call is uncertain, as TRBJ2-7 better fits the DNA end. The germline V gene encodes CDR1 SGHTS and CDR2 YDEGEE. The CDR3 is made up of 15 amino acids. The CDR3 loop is CASSRPASGGYEQYF. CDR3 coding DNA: TGTGCCAGCAGCCGACCAGCTAGCGGGGGCTACGAGCAGTACTTC.

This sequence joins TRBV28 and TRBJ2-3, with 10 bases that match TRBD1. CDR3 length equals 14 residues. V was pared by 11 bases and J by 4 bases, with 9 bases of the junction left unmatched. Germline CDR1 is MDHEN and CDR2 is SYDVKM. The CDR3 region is CAHRQGAVPDTQYF. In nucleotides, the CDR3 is TGTGCCCACCGACAGGGGGCTGTACCAGATACGCAGTATTTT.

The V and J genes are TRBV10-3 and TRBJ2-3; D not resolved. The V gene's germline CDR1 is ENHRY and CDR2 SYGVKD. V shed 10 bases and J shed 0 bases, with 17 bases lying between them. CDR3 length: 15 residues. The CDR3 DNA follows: TGTGCCACCAAATTGGACGGTTCTAGCACAGATACGCAGTATTTT. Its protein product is CATKLDGSSTDTQYF.

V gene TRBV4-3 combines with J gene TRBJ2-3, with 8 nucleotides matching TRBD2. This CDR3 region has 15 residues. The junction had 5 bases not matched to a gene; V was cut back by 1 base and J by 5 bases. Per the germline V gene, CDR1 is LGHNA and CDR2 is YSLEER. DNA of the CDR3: TGCGCCAGCAGCCAAGTTAGCGGGGCAGGAGATACGCAGTATTTT. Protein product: CASSQVSGAGDTQYF.

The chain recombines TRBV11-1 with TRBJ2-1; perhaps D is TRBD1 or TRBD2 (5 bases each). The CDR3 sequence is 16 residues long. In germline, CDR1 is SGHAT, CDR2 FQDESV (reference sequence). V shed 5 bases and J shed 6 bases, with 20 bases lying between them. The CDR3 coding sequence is TGTGCCAGCAGCCCGAGGTCCAGGGAGAGGGGCAATGAGCAGTTCTTC. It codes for CASSPRSRERGNEQFF.

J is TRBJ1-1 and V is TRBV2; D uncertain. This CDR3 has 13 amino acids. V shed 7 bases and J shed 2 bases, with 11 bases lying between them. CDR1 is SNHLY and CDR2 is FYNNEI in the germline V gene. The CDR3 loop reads CASNLDGNTEAFF. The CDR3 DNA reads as TGTGCCAGCAACCTGGACGGAAACACTGAAGCTTTCTTT.

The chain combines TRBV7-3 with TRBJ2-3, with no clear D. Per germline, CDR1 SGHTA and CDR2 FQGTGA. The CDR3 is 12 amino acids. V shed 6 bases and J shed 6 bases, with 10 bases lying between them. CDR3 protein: CASSYIGDTQYF. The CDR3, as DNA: TGTGCCAGCAGTTATATAGGGGATACGCAGTATTTT.

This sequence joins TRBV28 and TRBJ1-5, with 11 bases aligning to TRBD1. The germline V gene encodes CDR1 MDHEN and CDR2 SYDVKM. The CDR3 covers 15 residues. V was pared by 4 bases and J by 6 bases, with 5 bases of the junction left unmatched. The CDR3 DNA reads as TGTGCCAGCAGTTCCCGGACAGGGGGCGGTCAGCCCCAGCATTTT. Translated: CASSSRTGGGQPQHF.

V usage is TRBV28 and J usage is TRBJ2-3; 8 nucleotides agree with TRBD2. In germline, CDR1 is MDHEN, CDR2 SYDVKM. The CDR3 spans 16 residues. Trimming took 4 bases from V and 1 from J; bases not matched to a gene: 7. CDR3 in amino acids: CASSSTSGTGTDTQYF. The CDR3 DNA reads TGTGCCAGCAGTTCCACTAGCGGCACCGGCACAGATACGCAGTATTTT.

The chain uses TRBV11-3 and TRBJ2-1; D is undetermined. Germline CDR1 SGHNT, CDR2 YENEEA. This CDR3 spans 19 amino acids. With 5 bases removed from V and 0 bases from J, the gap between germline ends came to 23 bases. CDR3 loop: CASSPLPFGRQRSYNEQFF. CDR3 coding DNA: TGTGCCAGCAGCCCCCTACCGTTTGGGCGGCAACGCTCCTACAATGAGCAGTTCTTC.

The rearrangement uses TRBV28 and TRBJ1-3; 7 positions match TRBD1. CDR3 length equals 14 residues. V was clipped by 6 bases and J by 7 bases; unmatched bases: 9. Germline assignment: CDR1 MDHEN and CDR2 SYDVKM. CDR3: CASRQGQTGNTIYF. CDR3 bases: TGTGCCAGCAGGCAGGGACAGACAGGGAACACCATATATTTT. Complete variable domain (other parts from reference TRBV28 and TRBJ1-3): DVKVTQSSRYLVKRTGEKVFLECVQDMDHENMFWYRQDPGLGLRLIYFSYDVKMKEKGDIPEGYSVSREKKERFSLILESASTNQTSMYLCASRQGQTGNTIYFGEGSWLTVV.

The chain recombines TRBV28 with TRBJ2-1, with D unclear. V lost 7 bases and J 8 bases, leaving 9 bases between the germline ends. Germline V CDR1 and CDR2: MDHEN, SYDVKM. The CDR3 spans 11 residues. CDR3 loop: CASTMEYEQFF. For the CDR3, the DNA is TGTGCCAGCACCATGGAATATGAGCAGTTCTTC.

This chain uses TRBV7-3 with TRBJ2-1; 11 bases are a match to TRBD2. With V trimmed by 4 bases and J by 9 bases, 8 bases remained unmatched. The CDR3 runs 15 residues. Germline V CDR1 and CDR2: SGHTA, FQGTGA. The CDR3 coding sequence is TGTGCCAGCAGCTCGGTAGCGGGGGGGCTCAGTGAGCAGTTCTTC. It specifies CASSSVAGGLSEQFF.

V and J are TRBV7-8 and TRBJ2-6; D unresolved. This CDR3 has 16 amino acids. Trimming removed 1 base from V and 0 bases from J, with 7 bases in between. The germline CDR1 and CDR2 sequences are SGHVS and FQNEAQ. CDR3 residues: CASSLGGGSGANVLTF. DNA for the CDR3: TGTGCCAGCAGCTTAGGGGGTGGCTCTGGGGCCAACGTCCTGACTTTC.

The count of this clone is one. As DNA, the CDR3 is TGTGCCAGCATCGTTAATACTGAAGCTTTCTTT. Translation: CASIVNTEAFF. This rearrangement joins TRBV7-2 to TRBJ1-1, with no clear D. V was cut by 7 bases and J by 5 bases, with 8 bases left in between. The germline V gene has CDR1 SGHTA and CDR2 FQGNSA. CDR3 size: 11 residues.

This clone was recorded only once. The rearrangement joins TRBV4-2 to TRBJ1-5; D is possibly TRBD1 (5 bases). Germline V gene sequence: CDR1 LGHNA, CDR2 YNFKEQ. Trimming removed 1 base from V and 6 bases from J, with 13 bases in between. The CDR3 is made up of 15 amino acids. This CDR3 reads CASSQGDPVGQPQHF. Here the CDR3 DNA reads TGTGCCAGCAGCCAAGGGGACCCAGTAGGTCAGCCCCAGCATTTT.